This T cell receptor (beta chain) was sequenced in a study of beta chain features in type 1 diabetes. Study findings and constraints: Type 1 diabetes patients showed a moderate but significant shortening of TCRB CDR3s in all four CD4+ subsets.

As to this clone: Its specificity is not known.

The study reverse transcribed the entire isolated RNA, so it sequenced expressed TCRB transcripts. Naive, central memory and regulatory T cell samples came to a mean of roughly 4 million reads. This table comes from immunoSEQ multiplex PCR, and its TCRdb copy is limited to in-frame clones, with some not included. The sample records about 450,000 clones, more than 9.5% being singletons. CDR1 is LGHNA, CDR2 YSLEER, per germline. The CDR3 runs 14 residues. Trimming took 1 base from V and 2 from J, leaving 8 bases between them. In total, each donor contributed a single heparinised blood draw that averaged around 100 mL. Cell sorting via CD45RO/CCR7/CD25/CD127/CD95/CD27 was performed to obtain CD4+ naive, central memory, regulatory and stem cell-like memory cells.

V gene TRBV4-3 combines with J gene TRBJ2-5, with D hard to call. The sequencing sample was made of naive CD4+ T cells from blood. This TCR derives from a woman aged 18-29 years in good health. The CDR3: CASSQGVRQETQYF. CDR3 nucleotide sequence: TGCGCCAGCAGCCAAGGGGTCAGGCAAGAGACCCAGTACTTC.